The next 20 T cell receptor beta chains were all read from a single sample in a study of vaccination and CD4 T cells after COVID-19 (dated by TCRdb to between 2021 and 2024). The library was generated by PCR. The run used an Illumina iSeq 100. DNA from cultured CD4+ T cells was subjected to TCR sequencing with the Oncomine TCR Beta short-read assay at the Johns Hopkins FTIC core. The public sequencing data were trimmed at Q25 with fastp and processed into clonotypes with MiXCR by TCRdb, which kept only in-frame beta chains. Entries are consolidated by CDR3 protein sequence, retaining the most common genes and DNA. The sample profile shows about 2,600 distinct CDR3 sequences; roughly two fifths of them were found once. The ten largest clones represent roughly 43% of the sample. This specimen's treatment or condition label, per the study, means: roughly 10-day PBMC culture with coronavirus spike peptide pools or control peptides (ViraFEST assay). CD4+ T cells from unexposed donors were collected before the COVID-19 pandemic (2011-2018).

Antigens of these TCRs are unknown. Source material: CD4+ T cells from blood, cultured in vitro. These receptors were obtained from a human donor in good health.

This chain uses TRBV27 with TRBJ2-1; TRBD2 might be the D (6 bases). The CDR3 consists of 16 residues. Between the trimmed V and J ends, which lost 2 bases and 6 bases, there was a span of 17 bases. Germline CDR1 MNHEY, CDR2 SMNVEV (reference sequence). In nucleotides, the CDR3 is TGTGCCAGCAGTTTAAGTAGGTGGCGGGACCGCAATGAGCAGTTCTTC. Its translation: CASSLSRWRDRNEQFF.

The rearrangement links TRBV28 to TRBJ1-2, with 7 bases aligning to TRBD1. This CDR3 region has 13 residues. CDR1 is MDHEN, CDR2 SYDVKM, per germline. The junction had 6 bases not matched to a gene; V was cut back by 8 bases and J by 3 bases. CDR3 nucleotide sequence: TGTGCCAGCTCAAAGGGGGCTTACTATGGCTACACCTTC. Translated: CASSKGAYYGYTF.

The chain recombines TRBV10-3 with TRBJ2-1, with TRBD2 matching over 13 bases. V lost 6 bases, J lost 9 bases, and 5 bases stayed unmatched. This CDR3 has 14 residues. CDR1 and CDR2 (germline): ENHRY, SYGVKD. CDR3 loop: CAIREGLAGSEQFF. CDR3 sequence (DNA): TGTGCCATCAGAGAGGGACTAGCGGGATCTGAGCAGTTCTTC.

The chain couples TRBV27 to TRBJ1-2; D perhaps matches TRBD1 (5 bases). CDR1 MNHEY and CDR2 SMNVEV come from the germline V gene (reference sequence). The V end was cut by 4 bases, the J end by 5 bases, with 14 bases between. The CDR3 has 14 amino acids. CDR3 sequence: CASSSGDLRYGYTF. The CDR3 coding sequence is TGTGCCAGCAGTTCGGGGGACCTACGGTATGGCTACACCTTC.

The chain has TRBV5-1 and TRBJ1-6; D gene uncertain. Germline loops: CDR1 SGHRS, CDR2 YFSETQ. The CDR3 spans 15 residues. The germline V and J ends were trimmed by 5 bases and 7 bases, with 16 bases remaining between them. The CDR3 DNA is TGCGCCAGCAGACCGGGAGTCCCCATGAATTCACCCCTCCACTTT. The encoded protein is CASRPGVPMNSPLHF.

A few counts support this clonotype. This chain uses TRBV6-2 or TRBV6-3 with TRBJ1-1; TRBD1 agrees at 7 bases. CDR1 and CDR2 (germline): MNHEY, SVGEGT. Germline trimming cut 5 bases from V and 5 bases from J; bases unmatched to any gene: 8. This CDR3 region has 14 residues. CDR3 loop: CASSGSRGQTEAFF. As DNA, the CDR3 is TGTGCCAGCAGTGGGAGTAGGGGGCAGACTGAAGCTTTCTTT.

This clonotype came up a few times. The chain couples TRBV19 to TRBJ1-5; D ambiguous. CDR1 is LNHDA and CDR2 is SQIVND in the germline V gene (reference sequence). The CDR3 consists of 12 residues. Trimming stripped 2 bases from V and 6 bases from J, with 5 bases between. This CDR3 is CASSIKSQPQHF. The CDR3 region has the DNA TGTGCCAGTAGTATAAAAAGTCAGCCCCAGCATTTT.

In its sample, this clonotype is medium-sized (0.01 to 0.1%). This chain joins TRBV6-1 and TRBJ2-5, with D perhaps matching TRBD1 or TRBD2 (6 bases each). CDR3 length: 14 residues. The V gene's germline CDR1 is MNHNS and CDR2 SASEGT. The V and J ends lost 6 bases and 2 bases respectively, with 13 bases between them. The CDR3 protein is CASRDGGRQETQYF. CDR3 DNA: TGTGCCAGCAGGGATGGGGGGCGTCAAGAGACCCAGTACTTC.

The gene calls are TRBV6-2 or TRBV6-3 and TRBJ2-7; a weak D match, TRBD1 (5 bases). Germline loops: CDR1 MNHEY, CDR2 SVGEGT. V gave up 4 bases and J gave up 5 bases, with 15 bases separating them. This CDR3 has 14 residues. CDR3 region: CASSSRAGMNEQYF. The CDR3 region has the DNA TGTGCCAGCAGTTCACGGGCAGGGATGAACGAGCAGTACTTC.

The CDR3 region is CASEKGLNEQFF. The CDR3 coding sequence is TGTGCCAGTGAGAAGGGATTGAATGAGCAGTTCTTC. The gene calls are TRBV2 and TRBJ2-1; D not certain. The CDR3 sequence is 12 residues long. V was clipped by 9 bases and J by 7 bases, with 13 bases between them. Per germline, CDR1 SNHLY and CDR2 FYNNEI.

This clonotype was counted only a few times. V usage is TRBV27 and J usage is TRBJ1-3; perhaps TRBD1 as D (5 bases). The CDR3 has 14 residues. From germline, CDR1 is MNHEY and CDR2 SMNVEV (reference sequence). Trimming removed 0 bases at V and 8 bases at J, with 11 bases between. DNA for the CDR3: TGTGCCAGCAGTTTATCCGCCCAGGGATACACCATATATTTT. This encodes CASSLSAQGYTIYF.

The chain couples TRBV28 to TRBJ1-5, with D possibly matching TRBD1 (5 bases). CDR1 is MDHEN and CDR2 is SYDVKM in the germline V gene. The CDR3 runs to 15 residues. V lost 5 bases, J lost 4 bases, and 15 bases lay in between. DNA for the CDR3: TGTGCCAGCAGTAGTTTATCGGGGGGGAATCAGCCCCAGCATTTT. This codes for CASSSLSGGNQPQHF.

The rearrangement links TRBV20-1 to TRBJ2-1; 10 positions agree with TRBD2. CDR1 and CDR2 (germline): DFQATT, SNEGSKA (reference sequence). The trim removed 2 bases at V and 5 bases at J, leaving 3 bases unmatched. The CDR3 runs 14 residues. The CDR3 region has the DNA TGCAGTGCTAGACCCGGGACTAGCGACAATGAGCAGTTCTTC. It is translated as CSARPGTSDNEQFF.

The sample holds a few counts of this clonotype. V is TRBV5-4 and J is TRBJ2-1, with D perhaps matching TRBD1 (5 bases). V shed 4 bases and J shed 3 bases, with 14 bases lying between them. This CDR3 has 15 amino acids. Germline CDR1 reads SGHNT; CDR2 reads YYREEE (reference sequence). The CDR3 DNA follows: TGTGCCAGCAGCCCGGACACCCTGCTCTACAATGAGCAGTTCTTC. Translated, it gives CASSPDTLLYNEQFF. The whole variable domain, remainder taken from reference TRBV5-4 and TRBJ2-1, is ETGVTQSPTHLIKTRGQQVTLRCSSQSGHNTVSWYQQALGQGPQFIFQYYREEENGRGNFPPRFSGLQFPNYSSELNVNALELDDSALYLCASSPDTLLYNEQFFGPGTRLTVL.

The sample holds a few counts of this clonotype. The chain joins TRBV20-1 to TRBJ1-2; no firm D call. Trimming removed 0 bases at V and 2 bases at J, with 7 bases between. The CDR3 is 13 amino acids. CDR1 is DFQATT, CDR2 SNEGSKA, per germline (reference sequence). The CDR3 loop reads CSAREPFNYGYTF. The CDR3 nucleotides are TGCAGTGCTAGAGAGCCATTCAACTATGGCTACACCTTC.

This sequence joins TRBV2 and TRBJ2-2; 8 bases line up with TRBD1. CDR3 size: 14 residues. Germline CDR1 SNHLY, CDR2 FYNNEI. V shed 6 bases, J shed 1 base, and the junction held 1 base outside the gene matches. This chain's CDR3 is CASRGTGNTGELFF. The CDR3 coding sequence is TGTGCCAGCAGAGGGACAGGGAACACCGGGGAGCTGTTTTTT.

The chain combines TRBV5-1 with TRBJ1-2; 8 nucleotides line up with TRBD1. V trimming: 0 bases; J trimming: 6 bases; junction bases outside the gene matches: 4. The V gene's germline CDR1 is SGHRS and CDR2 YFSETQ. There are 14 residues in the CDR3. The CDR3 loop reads CASSLVQTGDGYTF. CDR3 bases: TGCGCCAGCAGCTTGGTACAGACAGGGGATGGCTACACCTTC.

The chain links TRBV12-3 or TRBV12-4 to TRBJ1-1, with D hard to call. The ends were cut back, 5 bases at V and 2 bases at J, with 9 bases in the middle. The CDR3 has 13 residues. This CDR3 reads CASSRAGNTEAFF. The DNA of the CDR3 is TGTGCCAGCAGTCGGGCGGGAAACACTGAAGCTTTCTTT.

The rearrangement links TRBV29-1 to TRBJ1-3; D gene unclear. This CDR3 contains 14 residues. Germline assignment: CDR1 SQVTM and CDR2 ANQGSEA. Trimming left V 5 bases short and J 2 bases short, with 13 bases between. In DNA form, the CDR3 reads TGCAGCGTTACGATACGGGCTCCTGGAAACACCATATATTTT. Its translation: CSVTIRAPGNTIYF.

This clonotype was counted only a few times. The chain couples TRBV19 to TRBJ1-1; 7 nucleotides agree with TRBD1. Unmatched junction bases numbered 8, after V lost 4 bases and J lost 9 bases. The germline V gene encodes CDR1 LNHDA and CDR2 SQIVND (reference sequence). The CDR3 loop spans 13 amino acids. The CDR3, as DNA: TGTGCCAGTAGTACCCGGGACAGTAATCAAGCTTTCTTT. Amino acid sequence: CASSTRDSNQAFF.